The 18 T cell receptor beta chains presented below share a single source sample, sequenced in a study of T cells in Graves' hyperthyroidism and ophthalmopathy. TCR beta CDR3 regions were amplified from RNA. RT-PCR in the first round (using the HTBI primer set) targeted the TCR CDR3. TCRdb passed the multiplex PCR reads through MiXCR, listing each CDR3 protein once. The table lists 350,000 or so distinct CDR3 sequences, less than 20% of them singletons. The material sequenced was blood. These receptors came from a woman aged 40 to 49 with Graves' ophthalmopathy.

This clonotype appeared many times. The chain has TRBV3-1 and TRBJ2-7; a weak D match, TRBD1 (6 bases). V gave up 1 base and J gave up 5 bases, with 9 bases separating them. This CDR3 spans 13 amino acids. Germline assignment: CDR1 LGHDT and CDR2 YNNKEL (reference sequence). CDR3 protein: CASSQVGGDEQYF. The CDR3 coding sequence is TGTGCCAGCAGCCAAGTAGGGGGAGACGAGCAGTACTTC.

Many counts were recorded for this clonotype. The J gene is TRBJ1-3, the V gene TRBV12-3 or TRBV12-4, with D unresolved. The V and J ends lost 3 bases and 4 bases respectively, with 13 bases between them. This CDR3 has 15 amino acids. This chain's CDR3 is CASSLRVLAGNTIYF. The CDR3 DNA reads TGTGCCAGCAGTTTGAGGGTGTTGGCCGGAAACACCATATATTTT.

The V and J genes are TRBV19 and TRBJ2-2, with 13 bases aligning to TRBD2. CDR3 length: 15 amino acids. Unmatched junction bases numbered 5, after V lost 7 bases and J lost 6 bases. Germline-derived CDR1 and CDR2 are LNHDA and SQIVND (reference sequence). The CDR3, as DNA: TGTGCCAGTACCGGACTAGCGGGAGAAGCCGGGGAGCTGTTTTTT. Translating it yields CASTGLAGEAGELFF.

This clonotype was picked up many times. The chain links TRBV7-9 to TRBJ1-6; possibly TRBD1 for D (5 bases). From germline, CDR1 is SEHNR and CDR2 FQNEAQ (reference sequence). The CDR3 contains 14 residues. Deletions cut 5 bases from V and 7 bases from J, with 12 bases between. In DNA form, the CDR3 reads TGTGCCAGCAGCGTAGAGGCAGGGAATTCACCCCTCCACTTT. Translated, it gives CASSVEAGNSPLHF.

This clonotype showed up many times. The chain couples TRBV2 to TRBJ2-3; D not certain. Germline CDR1 is SNHLY and CDR2 is FYNNEI. The CDR3 totals 13 residues. V was trimmed by 7 bases and J by 2 bases, leaving 10 bases between them. For the CDR3, the DNA is TGTGCCAGCACCGGATCCTTCACAGATACGCAGTATTTT. Its translation: CASTGSFTDTQYF. Combining the CDR3 with reference TRBV2 and TRBJ2-3 gives the whole variable domain EPEVTQTPSHQVTQMGQEVILRCVPISNHLYFYWYRQILGQKVEFLVSFYNNEISEKSEIFDDQFSVERPDGSNFTLKIRSTKLEDSAMYFCASTGSFTDTQYFGPGTRLTVL.

This clonotype occurred many times. The chain uses TRBV7-9 and TRBJ2-7; D gene uncertain. Germline V gene data show CDR1 as SEHNR and CDR2 as FQNEAQ (reference sequence). This CDR3 is built from 14 residues. V was shortened by 1 base and J by 2 bases, with 9 bases between the two germline ends. The CDR3 reads CASSLGPGTYEQYF. CDR3 DNA sequence: TGTGCCAGCAGCTTAGGGCCGGGTACCTACGAGCAGTACTTC.

In this sample, this clonotype turned up many times. The rearrangement links TRBV3-1 to TRBJ2-4; D uncertain. The CDR3 loop spans 13 amino acids. In germline, CDR1 is LGHDT, CDR2 YNNKEL (reference sequence). Trimming stripped 4 bases from V and 7 bases from J, with 11 bases between. CDR3 loop: CASSRNGFNIQYF. Written as DNA, the CDR3 is TGTGCCAGCAGCCGGAACGGATTTAACATTCAGTACTTC.

This clonotype came up many times. The V call is TRBV6-1, the J call TRBJ2-5; no firm D call. The CDR3 totals 15 residues. Deletions cut 4 bases from V and 1 base from J, with 13 bases between. The germline V gene encodes CDR1 MNHNS and CDR2 SASEGT. CDR3 DNA sequence: TGTGCCAGCAGTGGCCGGGCCGCGCTCCAAGAGACCCAGTACTTC. Amino acids: CASSGRAALQETQYF.

This clonotype has at least ten counts. This CDR3 is CASSRSLRSYNEQFF. The CDR3 bases are TGTGCCAGCAGCCGCTCCCTCCGCTCCTACAATGAGCAGTTCTTC. The chain is built from TRBV28 and TRBJ2-1; D ambiguous. Germline V gene sequence: CDR1 MDHEN, CDR2 SYDVKM. The V and J ends lost 6 bases and 0 bases respectively, with 12 bases between them. The CDR3 is made up of 15 amino acids.

This clonotype was seen a few times. V usage is TRBV6-1 and J usage is TRBJ1-2; D may be TRBD1 (6 bases). In germline, CDR1 is MNHNS, CDR2 SASEGT. CDR3 length: 12 amino acids. Deletions cut 6 bases from V and 4 bases from J, with 9 bases between. In DNA, the CDR3 is TGTGCCAGCAGGCAGGGGAGCTATGGCTACACCTTC. Protein product: CASRQGSYGYTF.

This clonotype was found many times. The J gene is TRBJ1-3, the V gene TRBV14; 9 nucleotides line up with TRBD1. The CDR3 length is 16 residues. The ends lost 4 bases at V and 4 bases at J; junction bases unmatched: 8. The germline V gene encodes CDR1 SGHDN and CDR2 FVKESK. CDR3 in amino acids: CASSRRDRAYGNTIYF. In nucleotides, the CDR3 is TGTGCCAGCAGCCGAAGGGACAGGGCTTACGGAAACACCATATATTTT.

The chain links TRBV3-1 to TRBJ2-7; TRBD2 might be the D (5 bases). Trimming took 1 base from V and 0 from J, leaving 19 bases between them. Germline CDR1 reads LGHDT; CDR2 reads YNNKEL (reference sequence). The CDR3 is made up of 18 amino acids. CDR3 DNA: TGTGCCAGCAGCCAAGGTCCAGGAGACTATTACTACTCCTACGAGCAGTACTTC. This translates into CASSQGPGDYYYSYEQYF.

The table lists this clonotype with many counts. The chain combines TRBV11-1 with TRBJ2-1, with 11 bases that match TRBD2. CDR3 size: 17 residues. Germline V gives CDR1 SGHAT, CDR2 FQDESV (reference sequence). V trimming: 4 bases; J trimming: 4 bases; junction bases outside the gene matches: 9. The CDR3 reads CASSSGPTSGTYNEQFF. Here the CDR3 DNA reads TGTGCCAGCAGCTCTGGACCGACTAGCGGGACATACAATGAGCAGTTCTTC.

This clonotype came up once. The V gene is TRBV30, the J gene TRBJ2-7; TRBD2 agrees at 7 bases. Germline CDR1 and CDR2: GTSNPN and SVGIG (reference sequence). V lost 0 bases and J lost 6; bases outside the gene matches: 5. The CDR3 extends over 13 amino acids. CDR3 nucleotides: TGTGCCTGGAGTGTGGGGAGGGATAGCGAGCAGTACTTC. Encoded protein: CAWSVGRDSEQYF.

The sample holds a few counts of this clonotype. CDR3 nucleotide sequence: TGTGCCAGCAGCTTGGTCCGCTCTCCCTACGAGCAGTACTTC. Translating gives CASSLVRSPYEQYF. The chain joins TRBV11-2 to TRBJ2-7; D not resolved. The CDR3 length is 14 residues. Per germline, CDR1 SGHAT and CDR2 FQNNGV. V dropped 3 bases and J dropped 2 bases, with 11 bases sitting between them.

The chain is built from TRBV28 and TRBJ1-2; 9 nucleotides match TRBD1. CDR1 is MDHEN, CDR2 SYDVKM, per germline. The V and J ends lost 5 bases and 8 bases, in that order; junction bases with no gene match: 9. This CDR3 comprises 14 residues. CDR3: CASSAGTGRRGYTF. CDR3 coding DNA: TGTGCCAGCAGTGCCGGGACAGGGCGTCGGGGCTACACCTTC.

At least ten counts were recorded for this clonotype. This chain uses TRBV11-1 with TRBJ2-7; 11 positions agree with TRBD1. Germline V gene sequence: CDR1 SGHAT, CDR2 FQDESV (reference sequence). V gave up 0 bases and J gave up 3 bases; unmatched junction bases: 4. The CDR3 spans 16 residues. CDR3 protein: CASSLAAGTGGYEQYF. The DNA for the CDR3 is TGTGCCAGCAGCTTAGCTGCCGGGACAGGGGGCTACGAGCAGTACTTC.

V usage is TRBV12-3 or TRBV12-4 and J usage is TRBJ2-5; no clear D gene. The CDR3 extends over 14 amino acids. Deletions cut 6 bases from V and 3 bases from J, with 14 bases between. The CDR3 DNA follows: TGTGCCAGCAGATTGAACGGCCCGAAAGAGACCCAGTACTTC. This codes for CASRLNGPKETQYF.